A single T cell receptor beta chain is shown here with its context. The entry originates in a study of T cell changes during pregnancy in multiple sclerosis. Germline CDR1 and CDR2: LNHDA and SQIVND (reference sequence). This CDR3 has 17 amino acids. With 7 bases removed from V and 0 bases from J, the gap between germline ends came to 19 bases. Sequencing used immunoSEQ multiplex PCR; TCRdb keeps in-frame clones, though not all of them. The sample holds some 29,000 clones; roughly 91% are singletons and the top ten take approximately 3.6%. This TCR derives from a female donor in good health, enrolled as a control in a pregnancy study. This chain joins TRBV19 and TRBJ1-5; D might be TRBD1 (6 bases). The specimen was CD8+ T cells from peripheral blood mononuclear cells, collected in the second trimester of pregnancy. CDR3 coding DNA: TGTGCCAGTACCTCAGGGGATTTTACCTATAGCAATCAGCCCCAGCATTTT. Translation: CASTSGDFTYSNQPQHF.